This TCR beta chain was retrieved from a study of blood T cell repertoires in COVID-19. Study in general: Donors in the United States, Italy and Spain gave samples during acute or convalescent COVID-19. Sources were T cells, B-cell-depleted T cells, or PBMCs; the material itself was cDNA or gDNA.

The J segment lost 4 bases and the V segment lost 2 bases, leaving 7 bases of the junction unmatched. CDR1 and CDR2 from the germline V gene are MNHEY and SVGAGI. The CDR3 consists of 15 residues. Participants, roughly 18 to 90 years old, spanned about two dozen US areas. Authors' data handling: Amplifying reference gene primers gave estimates of nucleated cell counts. Clones were read by immunoSEQ multiplex PCR, and TCRdb kept only the in-frame ones, dropping some. The V and J calls and the clone size are those of that table, but D and trimming were determined from the DNA. Among 400,000 or so clones listed, 70% to 90% were seen once. This clone was seen a single time.

The material sequenced was PBMCs or T cells enriched from blood (not recorded which). The chain recombines TRBV6-5 with TRBJ1-1; 7 bases agree with TRBD1. The clonotype was recovered from a middle-aged woman with acute COVID-19. The CDR3 nucleotides are TGTGCCAGCAGTTACCACGACAGGGTAAGCACTGAAGCTTTCTTT. Amino acids: CASSYHDRVSTEAFF.